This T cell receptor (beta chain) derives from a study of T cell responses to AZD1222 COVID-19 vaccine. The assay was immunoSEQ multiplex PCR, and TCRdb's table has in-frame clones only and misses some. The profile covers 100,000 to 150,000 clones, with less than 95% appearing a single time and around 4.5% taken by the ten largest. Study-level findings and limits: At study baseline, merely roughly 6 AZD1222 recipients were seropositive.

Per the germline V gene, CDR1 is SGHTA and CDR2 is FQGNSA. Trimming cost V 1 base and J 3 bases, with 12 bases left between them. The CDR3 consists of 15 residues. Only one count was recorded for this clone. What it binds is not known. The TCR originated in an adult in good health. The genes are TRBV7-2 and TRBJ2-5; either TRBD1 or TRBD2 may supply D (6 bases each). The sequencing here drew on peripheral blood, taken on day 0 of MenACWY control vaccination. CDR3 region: CASSLVGGEKETQYF. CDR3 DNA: TGTGCCAGCAGCTTAGTGGGGGGCGAAAAAGAGACCCAGTACTTC.